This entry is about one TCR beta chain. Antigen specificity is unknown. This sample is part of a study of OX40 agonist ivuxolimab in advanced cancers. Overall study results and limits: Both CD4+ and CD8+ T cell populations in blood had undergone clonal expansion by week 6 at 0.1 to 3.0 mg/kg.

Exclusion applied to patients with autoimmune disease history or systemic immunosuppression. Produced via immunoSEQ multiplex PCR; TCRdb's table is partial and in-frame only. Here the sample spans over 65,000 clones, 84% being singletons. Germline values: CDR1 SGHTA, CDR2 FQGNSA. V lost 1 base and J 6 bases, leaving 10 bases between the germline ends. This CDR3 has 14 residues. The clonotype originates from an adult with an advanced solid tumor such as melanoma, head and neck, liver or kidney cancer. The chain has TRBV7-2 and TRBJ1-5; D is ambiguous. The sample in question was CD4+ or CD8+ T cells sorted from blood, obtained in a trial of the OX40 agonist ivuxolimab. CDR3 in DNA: TGTGCCAGCAGCTTAGTACTAGGAGGTCAGCCCCAGCATTTT. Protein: CASSLVLGGQPQHF.